This entry describes one T cell receptor (beta chain). This receptor's antigen is unknown. Base qualities are not at hand, and no much larger clone is one base apart. Library construction relied on the immunoSEQ multiplex PCR assay. Per the source publication's procedure: A statistical classification framework was built to diagnose cytomegalovirus status from the catalog of TCR beta chain sequences. TCRdb obtained this table from immuneACCESS and retained in-frame rearrangements with V and J assigned. These tables miss some clones; where compared with another copy, unresolved V genes account for less than half of the shortfall, and the remainder is unexplained. That table gives V, J and clone size, and the DNA gave D and trimming. This sample holds tens of thousands of clones; roughly 90% were observed only once. 1.2% of the sample is in the top ten clones. This specimen belongs to a study of cytomegalovirus exposure and HLA in healthy donors (TCRdb year 2017). With regard to the full study: The 670 or so repertoires of the first cohort and the roughly 120 validation repertoires were produced on the same platform, according to a later analysis. A separate validation cohort of 90 to 150 different subjects was used in addition to the roughly 640-subject first cohort. The aim of the study was to test whether cataloging public T cell receptors could identify signatures of past pathogen exposure. High-throughput TCR immunosequencing, statistical association of individual TCRs with disease status, and machine learning were combined to predict cytomegalovirus infection status. On the study overall, not on this receptor specifically: The classifier was reported to diagnose cytomegalovirus status with high specificity and sensitivity in both the original cohort and the validation cohort. While some public TCRs were present in many individuals, most TCR sequences turned up only very rarely across donors. According to the authors, the approach could potentially be generalized to other disease states and immunological phenotypes. In the study, some 160 TCR beta chains were listed as associated with cytomegalovirus. All 120 or so repertoires were used to score co-occurrence in the validation cohort in a later analysis, because that analysis had no HLA typing for the cohort. A later analysis found that TCRs clustered in the first cohort also tended to co-occur in the roughly 110 validation repertoires, with approximately 93% of cluster scores above 0. In vitro tests confirmed that a few of the cytomegalovirus-associated TCR beta chains recognize cytomegalovirus antigens.

The donors belonged to the validation cohort of roughly 120 subjects, which was separate from the 666-subject first cohort. The germline V gene provides CDR1 SNHLY and CDR2 FYNNEI. Inclusive of the bounding cysteine and phenylalanine, the CDR3 is 17 residues long. The entry retains the CDR3 DNA only, 51 bases that are in frame from base 1. Rearrangement joined TRBV2 to TRBJ2-5; TRBD1 matches 7 bases in the middle. The receptor was derived from a woman aged 18-29 years in good health and CMV-seronegative. Source material: PBMCs. The CDR3 in this case is CARITRTYRGKKETQYF. The nucleotides read TGTGCTAGAATCACAAGGACGTACAGGGGTAAGAAAGAGACCCAGTACTTC.